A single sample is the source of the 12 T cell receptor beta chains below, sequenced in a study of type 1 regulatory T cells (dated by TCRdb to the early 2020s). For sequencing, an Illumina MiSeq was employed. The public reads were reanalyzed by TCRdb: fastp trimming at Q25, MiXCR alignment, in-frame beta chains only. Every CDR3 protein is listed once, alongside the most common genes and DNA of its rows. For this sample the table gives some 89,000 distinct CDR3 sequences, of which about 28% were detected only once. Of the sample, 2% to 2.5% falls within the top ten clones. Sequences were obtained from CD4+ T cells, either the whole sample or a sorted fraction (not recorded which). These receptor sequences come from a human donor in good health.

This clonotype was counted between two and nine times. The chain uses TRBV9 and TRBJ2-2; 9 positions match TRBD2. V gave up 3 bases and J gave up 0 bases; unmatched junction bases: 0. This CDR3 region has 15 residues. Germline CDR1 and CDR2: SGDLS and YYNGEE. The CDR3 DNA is TGTGCCAGCAGCGGACTAGCGGCGAACACCGGGGAGCTGTTTTTT. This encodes CASSGLAANTGELFF. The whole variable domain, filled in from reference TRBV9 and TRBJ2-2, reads DSGVTQTPKHLITATGQRVTLRCSPRSGDLSVYWYQQSLDQGLQFLIQYYNGEERAKGNILERFSAQQFPDLHSELNLSSLELGDSALYFCASSGLAANTGELFFGEGSRLTVL.

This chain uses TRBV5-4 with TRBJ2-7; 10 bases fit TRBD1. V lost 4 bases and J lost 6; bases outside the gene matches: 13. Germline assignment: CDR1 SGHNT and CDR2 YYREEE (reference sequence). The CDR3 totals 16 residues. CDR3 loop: CASSIDPGQGSGEQYF. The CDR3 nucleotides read TGTGCCAGCAGCATTGACCCGGGACAGGGGTCTGGCGAGCAGTACTTC.

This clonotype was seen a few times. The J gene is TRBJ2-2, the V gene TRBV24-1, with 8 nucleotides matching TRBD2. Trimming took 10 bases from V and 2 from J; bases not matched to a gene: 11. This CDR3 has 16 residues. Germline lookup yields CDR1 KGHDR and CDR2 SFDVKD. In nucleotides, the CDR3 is TGTGCCACGAGTCAAACGGGGACTAGTAACACCGGGGAGCTGTTTTTT. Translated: CATSQTGTSNTGELFF.

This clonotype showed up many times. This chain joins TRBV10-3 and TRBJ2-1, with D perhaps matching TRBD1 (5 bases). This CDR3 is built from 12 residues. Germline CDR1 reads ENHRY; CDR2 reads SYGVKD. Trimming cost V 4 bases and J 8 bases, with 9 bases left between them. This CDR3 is CAISVGADEQFF. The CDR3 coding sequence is TGTGCCATCAGTGTAGGGGCCGATGAGCAGTTCTTC.

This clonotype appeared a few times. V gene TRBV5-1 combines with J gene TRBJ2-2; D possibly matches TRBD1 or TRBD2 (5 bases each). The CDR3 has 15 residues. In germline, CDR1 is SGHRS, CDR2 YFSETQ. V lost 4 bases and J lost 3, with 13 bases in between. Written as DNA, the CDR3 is TGCGCCAGCAGCCAGACAGTGGGGGACACCGGGGAGCTGTTTTTT. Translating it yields CASSQTVGDTGELFF.

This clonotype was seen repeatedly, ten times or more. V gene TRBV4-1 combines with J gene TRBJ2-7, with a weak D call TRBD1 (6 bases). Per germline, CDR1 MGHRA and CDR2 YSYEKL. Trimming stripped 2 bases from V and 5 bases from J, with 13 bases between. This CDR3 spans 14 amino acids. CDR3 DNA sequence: TGCGCCAGCAGCCAATACGCCAGGGGCAACGAGCAGTACTTC. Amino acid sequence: CASSQYARGNEQYF.

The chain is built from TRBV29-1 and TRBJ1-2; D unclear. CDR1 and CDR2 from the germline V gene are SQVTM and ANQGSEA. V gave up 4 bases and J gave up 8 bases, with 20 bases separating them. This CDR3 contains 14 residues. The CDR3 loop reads CSVVPMTRLVGYTF. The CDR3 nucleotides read TGCAGCGTTGTCCCAATGACACGGCTCGTGGGCTACACCTTC.

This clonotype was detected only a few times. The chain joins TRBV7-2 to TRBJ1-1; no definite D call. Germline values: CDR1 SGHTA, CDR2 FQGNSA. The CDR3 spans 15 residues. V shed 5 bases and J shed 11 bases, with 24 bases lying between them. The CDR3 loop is CASSQNSGSQGRAFF. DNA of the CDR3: TGTGCCAGCAGCCAAAACTCCGGGTCCCAAGGGCGGGCTTTCTTT.

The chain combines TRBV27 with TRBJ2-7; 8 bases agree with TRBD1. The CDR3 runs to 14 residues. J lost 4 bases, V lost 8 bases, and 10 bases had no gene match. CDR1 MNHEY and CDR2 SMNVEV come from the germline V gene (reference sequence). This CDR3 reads CASALGQGGYEQYF. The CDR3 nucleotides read TGTGCCAGCGCCCTCGGACAGGGTGGTTACGAGCAGTACTTC.

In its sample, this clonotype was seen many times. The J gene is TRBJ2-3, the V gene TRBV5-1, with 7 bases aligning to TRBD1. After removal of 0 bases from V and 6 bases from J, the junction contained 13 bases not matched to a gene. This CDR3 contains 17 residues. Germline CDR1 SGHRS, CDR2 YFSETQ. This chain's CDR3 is CASSLGITGPTGDTQYF. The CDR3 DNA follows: TGCGCCAGCAGCTTGGGGATTACAGGGCCGACAGGGGATACGCAGTATTTT.

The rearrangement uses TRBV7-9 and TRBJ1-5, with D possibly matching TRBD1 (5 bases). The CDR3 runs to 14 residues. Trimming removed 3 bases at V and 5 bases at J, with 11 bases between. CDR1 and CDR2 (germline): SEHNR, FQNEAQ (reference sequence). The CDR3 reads CASSFGGWDQPQHF. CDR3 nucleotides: TGTGCCAGCAGCTTCGGGGGATGGGATCAGCCCCAGCATTTT.

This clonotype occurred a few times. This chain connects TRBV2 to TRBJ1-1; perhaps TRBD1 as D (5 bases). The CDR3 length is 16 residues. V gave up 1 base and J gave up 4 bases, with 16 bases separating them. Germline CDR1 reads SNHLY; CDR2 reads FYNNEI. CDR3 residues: CASSEDPGSRGTEAFF. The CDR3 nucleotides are TGTGCCAGCAGTGAAGATCCGGGTTCTAGGGGCACTGAAGCTTTCTTT.